This TCR beta chain was sequenced in a study of blood T cell repertoires in COVID-19. About the study: Sources were T cells, B-cell-depleted T cells, or PBMCs; the material itself was cDNA or gDNA.

This clone occurred once. Germline and junction disagree at one end, which may indicate a read error. Profiled with immunoSEQ multiplex PCR; TCRdb holds only in-frame clones, not every one. The sample contains 30,000 to 35,000 clones, roughly 92% of which appear only once. Germline V gene lookup returns CDR1 LNHDA and CDR2 SQIVND (reference sequence). The CDR3 runs to 14 residues. This clonotype was sampled from a human donor in a cohort sampled during active COVID-19. The chain couples TRBV19 to TRBJ1-1, with 9 positions matching TRBD1. The source material was peripheral blood. The CDR3 nucleotides read TGTGCAAGTAAATTCAGGACAGGGGTGACTGAAGCTTTCTTT. It codes for CASKFRTGVTEAFF.